This TCR beta chain was sequenced during a study of shared clonotypes between healthy human individuals. In the study overall: For every donor, three CD4 naive, three CD4 memory, two CD8 naive and one CD8 memory plates were used. Study-wide results and caveats: Sharing across several donors was seen in around 5.1% of naive CD4 clonotypes.

Germline CDR1 is SNHLY and CDR2 is FYNNEI. With 5 bases removed from V and 5 bases from J, the gap between germline ends came to 12 bases. The CDR3 has 13 amino acids. Regarding this clone: Its antigen is not identified.

The naive CD8 subset, CD45RO-negative cells positively selected for CCR7, excluded terminally differentiated effector memory CD45RA+ cells. It was across several immunoSEQ plates that each subset's genomic DNA was evenly split. Only in-frame clones appear in the TCRdb table, and some are missing; sequencing was by immunoSEQ multiplex PCR. The table has 2 million to 2.5 million clones, roughly 91% seen once. This chain joins TRBV2 and TRBJ2-5; no definite D call. The sample was naive CD8+ T cells from PBMCs. This clonotype was sampled from a man between 18 and 29 years old in good health. Some clones in this sample may be carry-over from other donors' samples. For the CDR3, the DNA is TGTGCCAGCAGTTTGGACCTGAGGGAGACCCAGTACTTC. Translating it yields CASSLDLRETQYF.